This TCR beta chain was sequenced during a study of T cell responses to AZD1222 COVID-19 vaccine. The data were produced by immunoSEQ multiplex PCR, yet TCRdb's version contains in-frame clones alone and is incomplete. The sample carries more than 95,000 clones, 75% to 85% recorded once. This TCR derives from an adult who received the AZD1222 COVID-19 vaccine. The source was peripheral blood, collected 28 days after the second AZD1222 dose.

CDR3 coding DNA: TGTGCCAGCAGTATGGAGTATGGCTACACCTTC. Translating it yields CASSMEYGYTF. The rearrangement joins TRBV28 to TRBJ1-2; D is ambiguous. This CDR3 comprises 11 residues. V was cut by 5 bases and J by 5 bases, with 6 bases left in between. Germline V gene sequence: CDR1 MDHEN, CDR2 SYDVKM.